One and the same sample provided the 4 T cell receptor beta chains below, sequenced in a study of blood T cell repertoires in COVID-19. Sequenced by immunoSEQ multiplex PCR; TCRdb stores in-frame clones only, minus some. The sample includes 260,000 or so clones, around 83% of them seen just once. Sequenced: peripheral blood. These TCRs come from a man older than 75 with acute or convalescent COVID-19.

This clone was seen a handful of times. The chain links TRBV18 to TRBJ1-1, with D tentatively TRBD1 (5 bases). Trimming removed 6 bases at V and 0 bases at J, with 8 bases between. The CDR3 totals 13 residues. Germline CDR1 is KGHSH and CDR2 is LQKENI. The CDR3 DNA sequence: TGTGCCAGCTCCGAGGACATGAACACTGAAGCTTTCTTT. It codes for CASSEDMNTEAFF.

This clone showed up just once. CDR3: CSASPILGSLADASGNEQFF. The CDR3 nucleotides read TGCAGTGCTAGTCCGATTTTGGGATCCCTAGCGGACGCATCTGGCAATGAGCAGTTCTTC. The rearrangement joins TRBV20-1 to TRBJ2-1, with 7 bases matching TRBD2. V dropped 3 bases and J dropped 6; count of bases not matched to a gene: 26. The CDR3 sequence is 20 residues long. Germline V gives CDR1 DFQATT, CDR2 SNEGSKA (reference sequence).

In nucleotides, the CDR3 is TGTGCCAGCAGCTTAGCAGGGGGTGCCGAAAAACTGTTTTTT. The encoded protein is CASSLAGGAEKLFF. The chain combines TRBV11-2 with TRBJ1-4; 7 bases fit TRBD1. Germline values: CDR1 SGHAT, CDR2 FQNNGV. The CDR3 sequence is 14 residues long. V was pared by 1 base and J by 8 bases, with 4 bases of the junction left unmatched.

The V call is TRBV19, the J call TRBJ1-1; no firm D call. This CDR3 spans 16 amino acids. Germline V gene lookup returns CDR1 LNHDA and CDR2 SQIVND (reference sequence). Deletions cut 1 base from V and 1 base from J, with 13 bases between. CDR3 bases: TGTGCCAGTAGTATAGGTGACCGGGTGAAGAACACTGAAGCTTTCTTT. This sequence encodes CASSIGDRVKNTEAFF.